The source of this TCR beta chain is a study of PD-1 blockade in classical Hodgkin lymphoma. In every patient, relapse followed autologous stem cell transplantation, while exposure to brentuximab vedotin differed. Patients' outcomes at their best amounted to complete response, partial response or progressive disease. Sequencing was performed with immunoSEQ multiplex PCR; in TCRdb, only in-frame clones are kept and a portion is missing. This sample yields some 150,000 clones, of which 78% are seen a single time; 7% to 9.5% belongs to the top ten. This clone was recorded once. This CDR3 has 17 residues. Germline V CDR1 and CDR2: SGHAT, FQNNGV. Trimming stripped 5 bases from V and 0 bases from J, with 17 bases between.

The specimen was peripheral blood mononuclear cells (PBMCs), collected before the second cycle of nivolumab. This clonotype originated in a human donor with classical Hodgkin lymphoma. The genes are TRBV11-2 and TRBJ1-3; TRBD1 might be the D (6 bases). Here the CDR3 reads CASSSRVGGGSGNTIYF. Here the CDR3 DNA reads TGTGCCAGCAGCAGTCGGGTAGGGGGAGGCTCTGGAAACACCATATATTTT.